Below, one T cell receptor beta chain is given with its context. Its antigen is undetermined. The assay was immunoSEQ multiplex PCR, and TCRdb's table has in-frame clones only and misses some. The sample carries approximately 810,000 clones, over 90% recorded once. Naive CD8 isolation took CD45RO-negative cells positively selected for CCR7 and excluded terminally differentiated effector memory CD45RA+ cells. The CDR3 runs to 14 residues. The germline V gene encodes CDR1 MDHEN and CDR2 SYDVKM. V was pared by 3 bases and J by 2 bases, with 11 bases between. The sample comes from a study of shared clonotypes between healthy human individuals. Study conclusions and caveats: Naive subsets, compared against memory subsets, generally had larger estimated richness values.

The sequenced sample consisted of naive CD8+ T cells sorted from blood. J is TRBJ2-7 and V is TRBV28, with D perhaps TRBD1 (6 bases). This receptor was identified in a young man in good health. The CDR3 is CASSFGQMTYEQYF. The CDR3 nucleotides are TGTGCCAGCAGTTTCGGACAGATGACCTACGAGCAGTACTTC.